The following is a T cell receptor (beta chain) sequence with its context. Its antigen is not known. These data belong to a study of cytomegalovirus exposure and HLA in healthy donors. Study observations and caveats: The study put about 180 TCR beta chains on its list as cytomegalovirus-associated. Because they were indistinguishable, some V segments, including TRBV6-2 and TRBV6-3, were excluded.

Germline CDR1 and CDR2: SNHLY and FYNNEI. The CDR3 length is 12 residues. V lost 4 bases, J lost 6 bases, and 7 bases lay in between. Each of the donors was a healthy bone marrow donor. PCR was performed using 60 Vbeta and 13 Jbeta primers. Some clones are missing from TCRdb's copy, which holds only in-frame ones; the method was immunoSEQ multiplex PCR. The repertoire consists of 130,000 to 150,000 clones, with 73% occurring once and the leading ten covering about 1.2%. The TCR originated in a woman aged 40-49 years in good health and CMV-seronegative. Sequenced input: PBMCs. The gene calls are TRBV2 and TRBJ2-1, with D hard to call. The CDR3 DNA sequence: TGTGCCAGCAGTGTCCAGCGCAATGAGCAGTTCTTC. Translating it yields CASSVQRNEQFF.